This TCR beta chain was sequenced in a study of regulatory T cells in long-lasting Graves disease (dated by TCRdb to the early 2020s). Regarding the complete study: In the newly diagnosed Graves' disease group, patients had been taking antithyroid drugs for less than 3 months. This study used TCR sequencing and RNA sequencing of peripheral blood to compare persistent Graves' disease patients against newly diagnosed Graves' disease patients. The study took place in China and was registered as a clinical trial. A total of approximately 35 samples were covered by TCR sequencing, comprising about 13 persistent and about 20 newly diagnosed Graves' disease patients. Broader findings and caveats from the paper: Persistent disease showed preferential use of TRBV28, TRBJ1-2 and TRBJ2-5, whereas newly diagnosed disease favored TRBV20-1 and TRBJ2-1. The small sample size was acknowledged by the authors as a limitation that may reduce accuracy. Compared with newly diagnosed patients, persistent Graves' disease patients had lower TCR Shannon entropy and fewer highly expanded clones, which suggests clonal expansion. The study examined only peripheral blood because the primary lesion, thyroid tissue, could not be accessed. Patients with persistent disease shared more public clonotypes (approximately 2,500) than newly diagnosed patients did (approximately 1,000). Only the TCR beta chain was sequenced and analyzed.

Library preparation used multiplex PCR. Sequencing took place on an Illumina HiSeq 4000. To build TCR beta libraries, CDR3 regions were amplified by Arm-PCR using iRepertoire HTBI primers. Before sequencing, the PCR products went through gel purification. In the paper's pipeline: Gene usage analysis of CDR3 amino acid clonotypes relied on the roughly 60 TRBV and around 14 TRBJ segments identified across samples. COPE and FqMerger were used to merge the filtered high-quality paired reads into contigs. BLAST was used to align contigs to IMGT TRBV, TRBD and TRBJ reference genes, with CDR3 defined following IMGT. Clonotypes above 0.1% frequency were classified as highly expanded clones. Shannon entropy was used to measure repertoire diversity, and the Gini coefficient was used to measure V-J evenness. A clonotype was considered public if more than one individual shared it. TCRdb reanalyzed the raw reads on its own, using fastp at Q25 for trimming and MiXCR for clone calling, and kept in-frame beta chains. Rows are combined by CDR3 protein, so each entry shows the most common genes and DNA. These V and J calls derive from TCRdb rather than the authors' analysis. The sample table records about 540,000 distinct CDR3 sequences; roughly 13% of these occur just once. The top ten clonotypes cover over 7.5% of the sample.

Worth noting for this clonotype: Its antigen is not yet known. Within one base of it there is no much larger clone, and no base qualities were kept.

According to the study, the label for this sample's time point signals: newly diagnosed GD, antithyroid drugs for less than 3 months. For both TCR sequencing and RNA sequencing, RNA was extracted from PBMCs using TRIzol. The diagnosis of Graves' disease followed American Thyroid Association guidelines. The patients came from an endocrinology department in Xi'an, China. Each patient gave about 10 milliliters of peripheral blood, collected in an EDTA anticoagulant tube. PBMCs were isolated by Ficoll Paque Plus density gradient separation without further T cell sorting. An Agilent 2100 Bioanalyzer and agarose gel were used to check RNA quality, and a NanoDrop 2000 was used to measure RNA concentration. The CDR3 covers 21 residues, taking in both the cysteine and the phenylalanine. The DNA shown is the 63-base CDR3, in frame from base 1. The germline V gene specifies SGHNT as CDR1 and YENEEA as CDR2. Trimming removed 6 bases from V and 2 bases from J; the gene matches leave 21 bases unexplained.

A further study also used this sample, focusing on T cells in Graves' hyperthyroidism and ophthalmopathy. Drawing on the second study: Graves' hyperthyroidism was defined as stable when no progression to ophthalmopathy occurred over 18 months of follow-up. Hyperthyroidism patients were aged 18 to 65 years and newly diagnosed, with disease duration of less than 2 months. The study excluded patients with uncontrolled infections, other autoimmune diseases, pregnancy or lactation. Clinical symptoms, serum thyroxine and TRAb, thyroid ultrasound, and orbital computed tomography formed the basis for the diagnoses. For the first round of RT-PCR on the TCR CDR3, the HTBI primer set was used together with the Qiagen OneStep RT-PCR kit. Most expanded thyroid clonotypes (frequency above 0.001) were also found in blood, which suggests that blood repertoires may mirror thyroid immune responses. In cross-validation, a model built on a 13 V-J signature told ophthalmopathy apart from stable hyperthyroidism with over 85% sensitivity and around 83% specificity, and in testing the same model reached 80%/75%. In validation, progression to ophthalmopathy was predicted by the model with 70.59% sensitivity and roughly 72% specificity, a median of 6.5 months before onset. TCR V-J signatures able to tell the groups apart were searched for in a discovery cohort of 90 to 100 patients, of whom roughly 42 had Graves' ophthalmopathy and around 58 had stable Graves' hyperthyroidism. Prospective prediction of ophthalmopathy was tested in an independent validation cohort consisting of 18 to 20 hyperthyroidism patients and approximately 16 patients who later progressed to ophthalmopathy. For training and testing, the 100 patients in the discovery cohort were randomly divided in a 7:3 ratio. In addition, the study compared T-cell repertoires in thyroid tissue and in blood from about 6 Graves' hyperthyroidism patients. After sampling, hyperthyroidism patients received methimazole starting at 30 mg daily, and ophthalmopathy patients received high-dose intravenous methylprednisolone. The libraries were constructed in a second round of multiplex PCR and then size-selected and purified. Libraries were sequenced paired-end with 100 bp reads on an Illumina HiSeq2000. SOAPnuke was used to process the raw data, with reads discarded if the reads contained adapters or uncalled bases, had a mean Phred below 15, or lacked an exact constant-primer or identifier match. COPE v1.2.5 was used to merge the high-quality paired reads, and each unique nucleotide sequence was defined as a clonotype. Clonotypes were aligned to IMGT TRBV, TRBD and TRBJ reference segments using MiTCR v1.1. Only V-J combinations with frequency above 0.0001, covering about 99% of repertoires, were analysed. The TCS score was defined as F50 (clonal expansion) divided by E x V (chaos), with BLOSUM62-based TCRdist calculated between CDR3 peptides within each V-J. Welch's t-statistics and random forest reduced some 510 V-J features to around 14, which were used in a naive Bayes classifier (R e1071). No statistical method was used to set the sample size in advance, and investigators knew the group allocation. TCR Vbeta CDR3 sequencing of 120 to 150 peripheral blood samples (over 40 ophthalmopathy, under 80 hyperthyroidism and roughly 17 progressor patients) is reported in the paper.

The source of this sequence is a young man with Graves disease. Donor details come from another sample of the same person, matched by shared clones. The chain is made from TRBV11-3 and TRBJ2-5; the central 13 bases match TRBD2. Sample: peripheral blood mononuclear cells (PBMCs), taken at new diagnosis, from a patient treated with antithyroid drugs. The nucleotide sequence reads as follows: TGTGCCAGCAGATATCCGACAGGGGCCGTGGGACTAGCGGGAAGGCAAGAGACCCAGTACTTC. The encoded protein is CASRYPTGAVGLAGRQETQYF.